These T cell receptor beta chains were read from a single sample in a study of cytomegalovirus exposure and HLA in healthy donors. Generated by immunoSEQ multiplex PCR, the TCRdb table keeps only in-frame clones and is missing some. The data show 70,000 or so clones, with over 75% seen just once and roughly 12% held by the top ten. The sequencing input was PBMCs. All receptors derive from a woman aged 25 to 45 in good health and CMV-seropositive. Both conserved end residues are part of each CDR3. Fields, in order: D gene, clone size, V gene, J gene, CDR3 DNA, CDR3 protein. D genes are given only for firm matches. Expanded clones get a size class; other rows say once, few or many, or leave the size out.

D gene: -; clone size: once; V gene: TRBV7-9; J gene: TRBJ1-4; CDR3 DNA: TGTGCCAGCAGCTTATCGAACGCCGGGACTTTAACTAATGAAAAACTGTTTTTT; CDR3 protein: CASSLSNAGTLTNEKLFF
D gene: TRBD2; clone size: -; V gene: TRBV11-2; J gene: TRBJ2-1; CDR3 DNA: TGTGCCAGCAGCTTAGTAGCGGGGGCCGTCCGGGGGGGTGAGCAGTTCTTC; CDR3 protein: CASSLVAGAVRGGEQFF
D gene: TRBD1; clone size: -; V gene: TRBV10-3; J gene: TRBJ2-5; CDR3 DNA: TGTGCCATCAGTGAGCTCGGCAGGGGGAGAGGAGAGACCCAGTACTTC; CDR3 protein: CAISELGRGRGETQYF
D gene: -; clone size: once; V gene: TRBV9; J gene: TRBJ2-7; CDR3 DNA: TGTGCCAGCAGCGCCCAGGAAACCCTGGAGCAGTACTTC; CDR3 protein: CASSAQETLEQYF
D gene: -; clone size: once; V gene: TRBV5-5; J gene: TRBJ2-4; CDR3 DNA: TGTGCCAGCAGCTCTTCGAAAAACATTCAGTACTTC; CDR3 protein: CASSSSKNIQYF
D gene: -; clone size: -; V gene: TRBV28; J gene: TRBJ2-6; CDR3 DNA: TGTGCCAGCAGTATCCAGATCTCTGGGGCCAACGTCCTGACTTTC; CDR3 protein: CASSIQISGANVLTF
D gene: TRBD2; clone size: -; V gene: TRBV9; J gene: TRBJ2-3; CDR3 DNA: TGTGCCAGCAGCCCTCAGGGACTAGCGGGAACAGATACGCAGTATTTT; CDR3 protein: CASSPQGLAGTDTQYF
D gene: TRBD1; clone size: -; V gene: TRBV7-2; J gene: TRBJ2-7; CDR3 DNA: TGTGCCAGCAGCTTAGGGGACAGGGTGACCTACGAGCAGTACTTC; CDR3 protein: CASSLGDRVTYEQYF
D gene: -; clone size: once; V gene: TRBV14; J gene: TRBJ2-7; CDR3 DNA: TGTGCCAGCAGCCGAATGCGGGACTCCTACGAGCAGTACTTC; CDR3 protein: CASSRMRDSYEQYF
D gene: TRBD1; clone size: -; V gene: TRBV4-2; J gene: TRBJ1-1; CDR3 DNA: TGTGCCAGCAGCCTGACAGGGGGGAACACTGAAGCTTTCTTT; CDR3 protein: CASSLTGGNTEAFF
D gene: TRBD2; clone size: -; V gene: TRBV5-4; J gene: TRBJ2-3; CDR3 DNA: TGTGCCAGCAGCATGCCGGGACTAGCTACAGATACGCAGTATTTT; CDR3 protein: CASSMPGLATDTQYF
D gene: TRBD1; clone size: -; V gene: TRBV6-1; J gene: TRBJ1-2; CDR3 DNA: TGTGCCAGCCGGGACAGGGACTATGGCTACACCTTC; CDR3 protein: CASRDRDYGYTF
D gene: -; clone size: -; V gene: TRBV6-5; J gene: TRBJ2-3; CDR3 DNA: TGTGCCAGCAGTCTTAAAGCGGGCGCCGCGGATACGCAGTATTTT; CDR3 protein: CASSLKAGAADTQYF
D gene: TRBD1; clone size: -; V gene: TRBV7-6; J gene: TRBJ2-7; CDR3 DNA: TGTGCCAGCAGCCCCGGGGACAGGGGGTCCGAGCAGTACTTC; CDR3 protein: CASSPGDRGSEQYF
D gene: -; clone size: -; V gene: TRBV10-3; J gene: TRBJ2-1; CDR3 DNA: TGTGCCATGGCAGCGGAGGCCTACAATGAGCAGTTCTTC; CDR3 protein: CAMAAEAYNEQFF
D gene: -; clone size: -; V gene: TRBV4-1; J gene: TRBJ1-2; CDR3 DNA: TGCGCCAGCAGCCCCCGAGGTTGGTTGTCTAACTATGGCTACACCTTC; CDR3 protein: CASSPRGWLSNYGYTF
D gene: -; clone size: -; V gene: TRBV5-1; J gene: TRBJ2-7; CDR3 DNA: TGCGCCAGCAGCTTTGGCGGGGCGAGGTACGAGCAGTACTTC; CDR3 protein: CASSFGGARYEQYF
D gene: -; clone size: -; V gene: TRBV7-9; J gene: TRBJ2-1; CDR3 DNA: TGTGCCAGCAGCTTACAGGGGCGATCCTACAATGAGCAGTTCTTC; CDR3 protein: CASSLQGRSYNEQFF
D gene: TRBD2; clone size: -; V gene: TRBV27; J gene: TRBJ2-3; CDR3 DNA: TGTGCCAGCCGCCCCGGGGGGGTCCGCACAGATACGCAGTATTTT; CDR3 protein: CASRPGGVRTDTQYF
D gene: -; clone size: -; V gene: TRBV5-6; J gene: TRBJ1-2; CDR3 DNA: TGTGCCAGCAGCTTGGGCACAGACGGCTACACCTTC; CDR3 protein: CASSLGTDGYTF
D gene: -; clone size: -; V gene: TRBV6-6; J gene: TRBJ2-2; CDR3 DNA: TGTGCCAGCAGCGCCGCGGGACTTACGAACACCGGGGAGCTGTTTTTT; CDR3 protein: CASSAAGLTNTGELFF
D gene: TRBD2; clone size: once; V gene: TRBV7-3; J gene: TRBJ2-1; CDR3 DNA: TGTGCCAGCAGCTTTCGGACTAGCGGGACCTACAATGAGCAGTTCTTC; CDR3 protein: CASSFRTSGTYNEQFF
D gene: -; clone size: -; V gene: TRBV14; J gene: TRBJ1-4; CDR3 DNA: TGTGCCAGCAGCCAAGAGCGGGGGGTCGGTGAAAAACTGTTTTTT; CDR3 protein: CASSQERGVGEKLFF
D gene: -; clone size: -; V gene: TRBV19; J gene: TRBJ2-7; CDR3 DNA: TGTGCCAGTAGTCAACGGGACTTTCCCTACGAGCAGTACTTC; CDR3 protein: CASSQRDFPYEQYF
D gene: -; clone size: -; V gene: TRBV6-6; J gene: TRBJ2-7; CDR3 DNA: TGTGCCAGCAGGGGCAGGGCCCCCTACGAGCAGTACTTC; CDR3 protein: CASRGRAPYEQYF
D gene: TRBD1; clone size: -; V gene: TRBV6-4; J gene: TRBJ2-1; CDR3 DNA: TGTGCCAGCATTAAACCCAACCCCCGGGACAGGGGAGGCAATGAGCAGTTCTTC; CDR3 protein: CASIKPNPRDRGGNEQFF
D gene: -; clone size: -; V gene: TRBV6-5; J gene: TRBJ1-4; CDR3 DNA: TGTGCCAGCAGTTACATGGGCAATAATGAAAAACTGTTTTTT; CDR3 protein: CASSYMGNNEKLFF
D gene: -; clone size: -; V gene: TRBV5-4; J gene: TRBJ1-2; CDR3 DNA: TGTGCCAGCAGCTTGTATGGCACCGGGGGGTATGGCTACACCTTC; CDR3 protein: CASSLYGTGGYGYTF
D gene: -; clone size: -; V gene: TRBV19; J gene: TRBJ2-1; CDR3 DNA: TGTGCCAGTACCCCGACCACGGAGGGATTTTATGGTGAGCAGTTCTTC; CDR3 protein: CASTPTTEGFYGEQFF
D gene: -; clone size: -; V gene: TRBV10-3; J gene: TRBJ2-7; CDR3 DNA: TGTGCCATCAGTGCTCAGGGTTACGAGCAGTACTTC; CDR3 protein: CAISAQGYEQYF
D gene: -; clone size: -; V gene: TRBV10-2; J gene: TRBJ2-1; CDR3 DNA: TGCGCCAGCAGTGAGGGCAGCTCCTACAATGAGCAGTTCTTC; CDR3 protein: CASSEGSSYNEQFF